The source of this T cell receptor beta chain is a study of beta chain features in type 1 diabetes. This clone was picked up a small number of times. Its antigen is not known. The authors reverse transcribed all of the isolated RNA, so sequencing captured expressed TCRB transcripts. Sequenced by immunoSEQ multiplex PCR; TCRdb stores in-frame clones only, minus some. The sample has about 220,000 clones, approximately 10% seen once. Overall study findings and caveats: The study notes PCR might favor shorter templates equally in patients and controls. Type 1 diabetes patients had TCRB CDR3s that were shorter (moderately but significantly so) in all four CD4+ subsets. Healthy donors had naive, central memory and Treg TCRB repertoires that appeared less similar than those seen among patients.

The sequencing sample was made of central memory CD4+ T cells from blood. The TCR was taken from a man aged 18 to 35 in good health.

This CDR3 reads CASSGTRGAHEQYF. As DNA, the CDR3 is TGTGCCAGCAGTGGGACCAGGGGTGCCCACGAGCAGTACTTC. V gene TRBV2 combines with J gene TRBJ2-7, with D tentatively TRBD1 (6 bases). The CDR3 contains 14 residues. Germline CDR1 SNHLY, CDR2 FYNNEI. The ends were cut back, 4 bases at V and 5 bases at J, with 15 bases in the middle.